This T cell receptor (beta chain) was sequenced for a study of vaccination and CD4 T cells after COVID-19 (dated by TCRdb to between 2021 and 2023). Notes on the research overall: Convalescent patients had a positive SARS-CoV-2 result on nasal swab PCR, and of these patients, fewer than ten had mild disease and one had severe disease. In the convalescent cohort there were six males and four females, among whom were two Hispanic individuals, seven Caucasians, two Asians and one multiracial person. Participants got two doses of the Pfizer-BioNTech BNT162b2 vaccine (n=8) or two doses of the Moderna mRNA-1273 vaccine (n=2). Post-COVID blood samples from convalescent patients were collected a median of approximately 93 days after diagnosis, with a range of 35 to 161 days. Post-vaccine blood samples were obtained a median of approximately 70 days after the second vaccine dose, with a range of roughly 13 to 250 days. The cultures were stimulated with overlapping spike peptide pools from SARS-CoV-2 and from the common cold coronaviruses HCoV-NL63, HCoV-OC43 and HCoV-229E. Control cultures used a CEFX viral epitope pool as positive control, an HIV-1 Nef peptide pool as negative control, or no peptide. The spike-specific CD4+ TCR repertoire was compared before and after mRNA vaccination in approximately ten COVID-19 convalescent patients and a handful of infection-naive healthy vaccine recipients.

This clonotype was recorded a few times. Its antigen is unknown. Base qualities are not at hand, and no much larger clone is one base apart. The treatment or condition tag for this specimen amounts to: approximately 10-day PBMC culture with coronavirus spike peptide pools or control peptides (ViraFEST assay). The ViraFEST assay, used in the study, expanded antigen-specific T cells with peptide pools and then identified the expanded clonotypes through TCR sequencing. Positive SARS-CoV-2 PCR tests in the convalescent patients dated from March to December 2020, before Alpha, Beta and Delta variants emerged in the United States. Each well held two million PBMCs cultured with around 9 ug/ml peptide pools in IMDM containing around 5% human AB serum and around 9 IU/ml IL-2. On days 3 and 7, half of the culture medium was replaced with fresh IL-2-containing medium. Once the cells had been in culture for about 10 days, the EasySep CD4+ T cell isolation kit was used to isolate CD4+ T cells by negative selection. Ficoll-Paque Plus gradient centrifugation was used to isolate PBMCs from whole blood, and the isolated PBMCs were then either used fresh or cryopreserved at -140C. In general, triplicate wells were set up for every culture condition.

The germline V gene gives CDR1 as ENHRY and CDR2 as SYGVKD. Unmatched junction bases come to 11, with V trimmed by 5 bases and J by 8 bases. The cysteine opens and the phenylalanine closes a CDR3 of 16 amino acids. Left in the record is the CDR3 DNA by itself, 48 bases read in frame from the first base. The library was produced with PCR. DNA from cultured CD4+ T cells underwent TCR sequencing with the Oncomine TCR Beta short-read assay at the Johns Hopkins FTIC core. The QIAamp micro DNA kit was used to extract genomic DNA from the cultured CD4+ T cells. Oncomine TCR Beta libraries made from cultured CD4+ T cells were pooled using unique dual indexes and sequenced on an Illumina iSeq 100. On the authors' methods: Non-productive sequences were removed, and CDR3s that did not start with C, did not end with F or W, or were shorter than 7 amino acids were discarded. The MANAFEST web application was used to identify antigen-specific clonotypes by comparing peptide-stimulated wells against reference wells and other culture wells. An FDR below 0.05, an odds ratio above 5, and a productive frequency above 0.1% in at least two of three replicate wells were required for clones to be considered positive. Clonotypes that were significantly expanded in both SARS-CoV-2 spike wells and at least one common cold coronavirus spike condition were defined as cross-reactive. CDR3 homology was assessed with Levenshtein distances (stringdist) and unrooted phylogenetic trees (ape) in R version 3.6.1. TCRdb handled the public reads itself, with Q25 trimming in fastp and clone calling in MiXCR, and kept productive beta chains. A single entry per CDR3 protein holds the most common genes and DNA from its merged rows. The V and J calls and clone size come from TCRdb's table, not from the authors' own analysis. This sample is represented by approximately 5,500 distinct CDR3 sequences; about 71% of them were singletons. 20% to 30% of the sample goes to the ten largest clones.

General study outcomes and caveats: Among the post-vaccine SARS-CoV-2-reactive clones in convalescent patients, a median approximately 90% showed up only after vaccination, which suggests vaccine-specific priming. Although the median number of SARS-CoV-2-reactive clonotypes went up from 21 after infection to 35 to 40 after vaccination, the increase was not significant. In convalescent patients, nearly all vaccine-specific clones (304 of 307) were found to be mono-reactive for SARS-CoV-2 spike rather than cross-reactive with common cold coronaviruses. Only a relatively small number of convalescent patients were included in the study, and early timepoints following natural infection were not analyzed.

The sequence is built from TRBV10-3 and TRBJ1-6, with 8 junctional bases fitting TRBD1. The origin of this receptor is a human donor who had recovered from COVID-19. Sequencing used CD4+ T cells from blood, cultured in vitro. The base sequence is TGTGCCATCAGTACGGACAGGGTCCCCAGGGATTCACCCCTCCACTTT. It is translated as CAISTDRVPRDSPLHF.